This TCR beta chain was captured in a study of shared clonotypes between healthy human individuals (dated by TCRdb to between 2020 and 2021). For the study in its entirety: The cohort comprised two women and a few men aged 18 to 49 years. Blood TCR repertoires of five healthy adults were deeply sequenced to estimate repertoire size and the extent of clonotype sharing between individuals. Between about 0.8 and 9.5 billion PBMCs per donor were obtained by leukapheresis. To increase sequencing depth and limit assay-specific biases, different laboratories used diverse techniques to prepare libraries and sequence TCR repertoires. Per donor, three plates each were used for CD4 naive and CD4 memory, two for CD8 naive, and one for CD8 memory.

Using the deep immunoSEQ assay, multiplex PCR amplified TCR CDR3 regions from genomic DNA. Extracted genomic DNA from each cell subset was distributed evenly across all wells of several immunoSEQ 96-well plates, and each plate was treated as a replicate. For sorted subsets, each replicate PCR was loaded with about 0.2 ug genomic DNA, equivalent to 25,000 to 35,000 T cell genomes. The purified libraries were quantified using a Qubit 3.0 fluorometer, sized with a Bioanalyzer 2100, and then quantified again using the KAPA Library Quantification kit. Every immunoSEQ 96-well plate was sequenced on a dedicated single-read 150-cycle Illumina NextSeq 550 flow cell. The original pipeline was this. The immunoSEQ output contained only junctional sequences without quality scores, so filtering could not match that applied to full-length reads. Sequences were annotated with PyIR, a Python wrapper for IgBLAST v1.9, and V/J genes and CDR3 were assigned using IMGT germline references. Any read was removed if the V/J assignment was weak (E-value above 1e-6), the CDR3 was missing, or the read contained stop codons, out-of-frame junctions, or ambiguous translated residues. V3J clonotypes were defined by identical inferred V gene, J gene, and CDR3 amino acid sequence. The percentage overlap between two repertoires was calculated by dividing the number of shared unique clonotypes by the size of the smaller repertoire. Repertoire richness was assessed with RTK rarefaction, the Chao1 estimator, and Recon v2.1 estimates of unobserved clonotypes. OLGA was used to compute generation probabilities for all TCRbeta clonotypes that the gDNA method yielded from four donors. The immuneACCESS repertoire file appears here via TCRdb, limited to in-frame rearrangements. These files lack a portion of the clones; in checked studies, under half of the deficit traces to unresolved V genes, and the cause of the others is not known. V, J and clone size are taken as reported in that table, and D and trimming were inferred from the DNA itself. In all, the sample holds about 2.3 million clones, and over 85% of those were seen once. The top ten clones comprise about 0.37% of the sample.

Donors were healthy HIV-negative adults with no recently reported acute infections or vaccinations. Every donor was a Caucasian adult residing in Nashville, Tennessee, USA. Magnetic negative selection was used to enrich CD4+ T cells, after which naive cells were positively selected on CD45RA and the negative fraction became the memory subset. Blood was collected by leukapheresis, and PBMCs were isolated by Ficoll-Histopaque density gradient centrifugation and then cryopreserved in liquid nitrogen vapor phase. Analytical flow cytometry was used to check the purity and quantity of each magnetically sorted T cell population. Each sorted fraction had its genomic DNA isolated and then quantified by UV absorbance on a Nanodrop 2000c. This clone appeared once. The target of this receptor is not known. It has no much larger one-base neighbor in the sample; base qualities were not kept. Other DNA sequences within the sample encode an identical CDR3.

The research as a whole found: Larger estimated clonotype richness was generally found for naive subsets than for memory subsets. Incomplete sequencing was indicated by rarefaction of sorted-subset datasets, despite the large sequencing depth. When a handful of donors were compared, the shared fraction of clonotypes was roughly 4.8% for naive CD4, 3% to 4% for naive CD8, more than 2% for memory CD4, and 0.4% for memory CD8. Compared with non-shared clonotypes, clonotypes shared by all four sorted-subset donors had higher generation probabilities. The genetic and exposure-history diversity represented was limited by the small number of donors. Based on pairwise subsampling, the degree of clonotype sharing among donors was expected to be affected by sequencing depth. Sampling was limited to blood, and TCR repertoires in tissue likely differ from TCR repertoires in blood.

Looking up the germline V gene yields CDR1 MNHEY and CDR2 SVGAGI. The cysteine opens and the phenylalanine closes a CDR3 of 15 amino acids. Of all the DNA, just the CDR3 is kept, 45 bases in frame from base 1. The junction shows trimming of 5 bases on V and 0 bases on J, and the gene matches do not reach 3 bases of it. The chain is made from TRBV6-5 and TRBJ1-4; 7 central nucleotides agree with TRBD1. This receptor was obtained from a man between 18 and 35 years old in good health. Some clones in this sample may be carry-over from other donors' samples. Material for sequencing was naive CD4+ T cells from PBMCs. The cell subset or site label, read with the paper, signifies: CD45RA+ positively selected. The bases read TGTGCCAGCAGTCGACAGGGAGCAACTAATGAAAAACTGTTTTTT. This codes for CASSRQGATNEKLFF.